The clone carrying this T cell receptor beta chain turned up a few times. The data stem from a study of radiation and T cells in renal cell carcinoma. Assay used: immunoSEQ multiplex PCR; TCRdb lists only in-frame clones, some missing. The sample contains roughly 150,000 clones, about 91% of which appear only once. This sample's time point: blood 2 weeks post-SBRT. As for treatment: 15 Gy SBRT to primary tumor, nephrectomy 4 weeks later. The receptor comes from a woman aged 50 to 60 with renal cell carcinoma. Sample: blood, taken from a patient whose treatment included radiotherapy and nephrectomy.

The CDR3 here is CASSQTGGNTEAFF. The DNA of the CDR3 is TGTGCCAGCAGTCAAACTGGGGGGAACACTGAAGCTTTCTTT. The chain couples TRBV9 to TRBJ1-1, with a possible D match to TRBD1 (5 bases). CDR3 length: 14 residues. Germline assignment: CDR1 SGDLS and CDR2 YYNGEE. Trimming took 5 bases from V and 1 from J, leaving 12 bases between them.